The 13 T cell receptor beta chains below come from one sample, sequenced in a study of T cell repertoires in cytomegalovirus infection (dated by TCRdb to about 2019). Their antigen targets remain unknown. The treatment or condition label of this sample denotes: in vitro stimulation with specific CMV peptide epitopes to enrich CMV-specific T cells. Instrument on record: Illumina HiSeq 1500. Clones were called with MiXCR by TCRdb after fastp trimmed the public reads at Q25, and only in-frame beta chains were retained. When rows share a CDR3 protein, they turn into one entry using the most common DNA and genes. Recorded for this sample are about 900,000 distinct CDR3 sequences; approximately 31% of them occurred a single time. The top ten clones comprise about 14% of the sample. This sample comprised cultured CD8+ T cells from PBMCs, obtained from culture after CMV antigen stimulation. The receptors originated from a human donor in good health (CMV status not recorded). Some clones in this sample may be carry-over from other donors' samples.

The chain links TRBV6-6 to TRBJ1-1; D is perhaps TRBD1 (5 bases). This CDR3 comprises 14 residues. The germline CDR1 and CDR2 sequences are MNHNY and SVGAGI (reference sequence). Deletions cut 8 bases from V and 0 bases from J, with 13 bases between. For the CDR3, the DNA is TGTGCCAGCGTGTTGGCGGACATGAACACTGAAGCTTTCTTT. It codes for CASVLADMNTEAFF.

This clonotype has a count of ten or more. The chain combines TRBV7-6 with TRBJ2-1, with 8 nucleotides matching TRBD1. V was clipped by 4 bases and J by 10 bases; unmatched bases: 15. The CDR3 length is 16 residues. Per germline, CDR1 SGHVS and CDR2 FNYEAQ. CDR3 nucleotides: TGTGCCAGCAGCTCCGGGACAGGTACCCACCTTGAGGAGCAGTTCTTC. This encodes CASSSGTGTHLEEQFF.

CDR3 DNA: TGTGCCAGCAGTGTAAGGGGAGGTCAGCCCCAGCATTTT. It translates to CASSVRGGQPQHF. The V and J genes are TRBV27 and TRBJ1-5; a weak D match, TRBD1 (5 bases). Trimming stripped 5 bases from V and 6 bases from J, with 11 bases between. The CDR3 covers 13 residues. CDR1 is MNHEY and CDR2 is SMNVEV in the germline V gene (reference sequence).

The genes are TRBV2 and TRBJ2-3; a possible D gene is TRBD1 (6 bases). Trimming left V 10 bases short and J 2 bases short, with 13 bases between. The CDR3 is 13 amino acids. CDR1 is SNHLY, CDR2 FYNNEI, per germline. The CDR3 loop is CAKTGMDTDTQYF. CDR3 nucleotide sequence: TGTGCCAAAACAGGGATGGACACAGATACGCAGTATTTT. The variable domain in full, completed from reference TRBV2 and TRBJ2-3, reads EPEVTQTPSHQVTQMGQEVILRCVPISNHLYFYWYRQILGQKVEFLVSFYNNEISEKSEIFDDQFSVERPDGSNFTLKIRSTKLEDSAMYFCAKTGMDTDTQYFGPGTRLTVL.

This clonotype was seen a handful of times. The chain has TRBV4-3 and TRBJ2-2, with 11 nucleotides matching TRBD1. This CDR3 region has 16 residues. V was pared by 4 bases and J by 4 bases, with 5 bases of the junction left unmatched. The germline CDR1 and CDR2 sequences are LGHNA and YSLEER. The DNA of the CDR3 is TGCGCCAGCAGCCCCTGGGGACAGGGGGTCACCGGGGAGCTGTTTTTT. Translation: CASSPWGQGVTGELFF.

The V and J genes are TRBV10-3 and TRBJ2-7; D perhaps matches TRBD2 (5 bases). V was trimmed by 7 bases and J by 3 bases, leaving 22 bases between them. Germline CDR1 is ENHRY and CDR2 is SYGVKD. This CDR3 spans 16 amino acids. CDR3 loop: CAITRPGHRGYYEQYF. The CDR3 region has the DNA TGTGCCATCACTAGGCCAGGTCACCGAGGGTACTACGAGCAGTACTTC.

This clonotype was counted a few times. This chain connects TRBV24-1 to TRBJ1-1; 7 bases match TRBD1. The CDR3 sequence is 15 residues long. Germline V gene sequence: CDR1 KGHDR, CDR2 SFDVKD. CDR3 nucleotides: TGTGGAGGTTGGGGACAGTCCACCTCGGACACTGAAGCTTTCTTT. Translation gives CGGWGQSTSDTEAFF.

This chain links TRBV7-9 with TRBJ2-2; 7 positions match TRBD1. Germline V gene sequence: CDR1 SEHNR, CDR2 FQNEAQ (reference sequence). With 5 bases clipped from V and 3 bases from J, the junction kept 9 bases outside the gene matches. CDR3 length: 16 amino acids. The CDR3 DNA reads TGTGCCAGCAGCAATTCGACAGGGAGCTACACCGGGGAGCTGTTTTTT. Its translation is CASSNSTGSYTGELFF.

This clonotype was observed a handful of times. The genes are TRBV28 and TRBJ2-7; possibly TRBD2 for D (5 bases). Germline CDR1 MDHEN, CDR2 SYDVKM. There are 14 residues in the CDR3. The ends were cut back, 3 bases at V and 2 bases at J, with 11 bases in the middle. The CDR3 DNA reads as TGTGCCAGCAGTTTGAGGGTGAGGCCCTACGAGCAGTACGTC. Encoded protein: CASSLRVRPYEQYV.

The gene calls are TRBV15 and TRBJ2-1; the D gene could be TRBD1 or TRBD2 (6 bases each). The V gene's germline CDR1 is LNHNV and CDR2 YYDKDF (reference sequence). The germline V and J ends were trimmed by 1 base and 5 bases, with 15 bases remaining between them. The length of the CDR3 is 16 residues. The CDR3: CATSRVGGSFNNEQFF. The CDR3 DNA reads as TGTGCCACCAGCAGAGTAGGGGGGTCGTTTAACAATGAGCAGTTCTTC.

This clonotype was counted a few times. The chain employs TRBV6-1 and TRBJ1-3; maybe TRBD1 (5 bases). V lost 7 bases and J 1 base, leaving 14 bases between the germline ends. This CDR3 is 15 amino acids long. Looked up from germline, CDR1 is MNHNS and CDR2 is SASEGT. CDR3 sequence reads: CASIVDRTSGNTIYF. CDR3 in DNA: TGTGCCAGCATCGTTGACAGAACTTCTGGAAACACCATATATTTT.

For this clonotype: This likely comes from a read error, as the CDR3 has no conserved phenylalanine or tryptophan at its end. The chain combines TRBV7-6 with TRBJ2-3; tentatively, D is TRBD2 (5 bases). Per the germline V gene, CDR1 is SGHVS and CDR2 is FNYEAQ. Deletions cut 5 bases from V and 3 bases from J, with 12 bases between. This CDR3 has 14 residues. CDR3 nucleotide sequence: TGTGCCAGCAGCCTAGGACCGGGGACAGATACGCAGTATCTT. It specifies CASSLGPGTDTQYL.

The rearrangement uses TRBV7-6 and TRBJ1-1; no reliable D call. Looked up from germline, CDR1 is SGHVS and CDR2 is FNYEAQ. This CDR3 has 14 residues. Trimming removed 2 bases at V and 5 bases at J, with 12 bases between. In DNA form, the CDR3 reads TGTGCCAGCAGCTTACTTTCGAGGGCTACTGAAGCTTTCTTT. It encodes CASSLLSRATEAFF.